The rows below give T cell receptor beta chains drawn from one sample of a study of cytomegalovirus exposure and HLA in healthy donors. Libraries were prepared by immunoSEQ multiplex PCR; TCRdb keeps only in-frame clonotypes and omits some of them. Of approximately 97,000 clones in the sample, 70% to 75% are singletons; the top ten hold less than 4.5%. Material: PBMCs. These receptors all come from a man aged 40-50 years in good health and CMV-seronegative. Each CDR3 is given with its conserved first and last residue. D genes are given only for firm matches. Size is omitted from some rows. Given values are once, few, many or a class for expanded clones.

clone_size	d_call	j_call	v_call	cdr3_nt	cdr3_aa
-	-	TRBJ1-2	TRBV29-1	TGCAGCGTGACCAGGGGAGCGGGGTATGGCTACACCTTC	CSVTRGAGYGYTF
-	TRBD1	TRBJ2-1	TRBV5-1	TGCGCCAGCAGCTTGGGTGGGGCAGGGGGCAATGAGCAGTTCTTC	CASSLGGAGGNEQFF
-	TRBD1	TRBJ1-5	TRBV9	TGTGCCAGCAGCGAGGGACAGGCTAATCAGCCCCAGCATTTT	CASSEGQANQPQHF
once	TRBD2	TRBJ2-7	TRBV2	TGTGCCCAGGATTCTAGCGGGGGGTACGAGCAGTACTTC	CAQDSSGGYEQYF
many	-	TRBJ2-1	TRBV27	TGTGCCAGCAGTTTAGTTAGCGGTCTGATAGTCGAGGAGCAGTTCTTC	CASSLVSGLIVEEQFF
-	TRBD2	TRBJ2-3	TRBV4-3	TGCGCCAGCAGCCAAGTGGGAGCGGGGGGGACAGATACGCAGTATTTT	CASSQVGAGGTDTQYF
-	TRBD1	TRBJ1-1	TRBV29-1	TGCAGCGTTAGGCGTGCAGGGACAGGGGGGGACACTGAAGCTTTCTTT	CSVRRAGTGGDTEAFF
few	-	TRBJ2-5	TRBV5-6	TGTGCCAGCAGCTTGGACGGGGGAGGAGAAGAGACCCAGTACTTC	CASSLDGGGEETQYF
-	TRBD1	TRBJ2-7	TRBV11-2	TGTGCCAGCACCCGGACAGGGGAATACGAGCAGTACTTC	CASTRTGEYEQYF
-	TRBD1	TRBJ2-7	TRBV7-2	TGTGCCAGCAGCTTAGAATGGACAGGGACCTCCGAGCAGTACTTC	CASSLEWTGTSEQYF
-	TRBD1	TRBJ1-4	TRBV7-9	TGTGCCAGCAGCTCTCCGGGACAGGGTTTGGAAAAACTGTTTTTT	CASSSPGQGLEKLFF
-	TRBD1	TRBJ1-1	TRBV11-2	TGTGCCAGCAGATCTGGACAGGGAAAAGCTTTCTTT	CASRSGQGKAFF
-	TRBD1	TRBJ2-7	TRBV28	TGTGCCAGCAGTTTATGGGGGACAGGGTTGAGGGAGCAGTACTTC	CASSLWGTGLREQYF
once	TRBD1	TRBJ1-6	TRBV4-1	TGCGCCAGCAGCCGTCGGTCACAGGGGGCGGATTCACCCCTCCACTTT	CASSRRSQGADSPLHF
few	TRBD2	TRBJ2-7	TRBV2	TGTGCCAGCAGTGCGACTAGCGGGGTTGACGAGCAGTACTTC	CASSATSGVDEQYF
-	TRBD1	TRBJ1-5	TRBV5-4	TGTGCCAGCAGTCCTTTGGGGCAGGGGGACCGGATCAATCAGCCCCAGCATTTT	CASSPLGQGDRINQPQHF
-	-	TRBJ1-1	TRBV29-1	TGCAGCGTTGCCAGGGGATGGACTGAAGCTTTCTTT	CSVARGWTEAFF
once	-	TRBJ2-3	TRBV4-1	TGCGCCAGCAGCCGGAATCCTCGGGGTGGCACAGATACGCAGTATTTT	CASSRNPRGGTDTQYF
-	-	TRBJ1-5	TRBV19	TGTGCCAGTACCCTAGGGGGTTTCAATCAGCCCCAGCATTTT	CASTLGGFNQPQHF
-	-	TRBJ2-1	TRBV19	TGTGCCAGCCTGTATCCAGGGCTCAATGAGCAGTTCTTC	CASLYPGLNEQFF
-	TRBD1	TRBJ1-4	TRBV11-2	TGTGCCAGCAGCTTTAGCAAAGGGGGCGCTGAAAAACTGTTTTTT	CASSFSKGGAEKLFF
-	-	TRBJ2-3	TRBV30	TGTGCCTGGAGTGTACCGAGGGGCACAGATACGCAGTATTTT	CAWSVPRGTDTQYF
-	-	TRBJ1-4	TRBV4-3	TGCGCCAGCAGCCAAGAATTCTCGAAGGGAGGCAATGAAAAACTGTTTTTT	CASSQEFSKGGNEKLFF
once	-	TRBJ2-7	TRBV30	TGTGCCTGGAACCAAGGGATGGGGGCCCGCGAGCAGTACTTC	CAWNQGMGAREQYF
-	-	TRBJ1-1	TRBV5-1	TGCGCCAGCAGCTTGGCCACGGTTAACACTGAAGCTTTCTTT	CASSLATVNTEAFF
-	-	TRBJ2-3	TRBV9	TGTGCCAGCAGCAGCCTTTCCGGGACTAGCACAGATACGCAGTATTTT	CASSSLSGTSTDTQYF
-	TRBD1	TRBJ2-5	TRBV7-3	TGTGCCAGCAGCCAAAACAGGGGGCAGGAGACCCAGTACTTC	CASSQNRGQETQYF
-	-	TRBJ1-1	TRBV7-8	TGTGCCAGCAGCTTAACGGAGGGTAACACTGAAGCTTTCTTT	CASSLTEGNTEAFF
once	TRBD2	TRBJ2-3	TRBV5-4	TGTGCCAGCAGCCCCGGACTAGCGGGAGATACGCAGTATTTT	CASSPGLAGDTQYF
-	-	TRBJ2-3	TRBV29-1	TGCAGCGTGGGGTATGGGGGGGATACGCAGTATTTT	CSVGYGGDTQYF
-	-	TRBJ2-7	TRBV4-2	TGTGCCAGCAGCCAAGATCGAGGGTACGAGCAGTACTTC	CASSQDRGYEQYF
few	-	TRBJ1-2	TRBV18	TGTGCCAGCTCACCAAAACAGAACTATGGCTACACCTTC	CASSPKQNYGYTF
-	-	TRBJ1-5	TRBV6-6	TGTGCCAGCAGTTCGCAGGGGTATCAGCCCCAGCATTTT	CASSSQGYQPQHF
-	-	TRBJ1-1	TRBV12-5	TGTGCTAGTGGTGAGGGTATAGGGCAGCCTACTGAAGCTTTCTTT	CASGEGIGQPTEAFF
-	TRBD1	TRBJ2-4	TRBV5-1	TGCGCCAGCAGCTTGGCGGGCAGGGGGCAAAACATTCAGTACTTC	CASSLAGRGQNIQYF
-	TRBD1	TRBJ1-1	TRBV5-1	TGCGCCAGCAGCTTGGGACAGGGCGTCCTTATGAACACTGAAGCTTTCTTT	CASSLGQGVLMNTEAFF
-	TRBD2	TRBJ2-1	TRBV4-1	TGCGCCAGCAGCCACCCATGGACTAGCGGGGGGTCGAATGAGCAGTTCTTC	CASSHPWTSGGSNEQFF
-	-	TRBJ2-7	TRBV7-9	TGTGCCAGCAGCTTATCCGGGGGAAGCGAGCAGTACTTC	CASSLSGGSEQYF
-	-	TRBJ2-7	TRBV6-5	TGTGCCAGCAGTTACGGTCGGGGATCTCCTTTCTACGAGCAGTACTTC	CASSYGRGSPFYEQYF